This entry is about one T cell receptor (beta chain). Clones were sequenced by immunoSEQ multiplex PCR, and TCRdb holds only the in-frame ones, with some missing. Of hundreds of thousands of clones in the sample, roughly 85% are singletons; the top ten hold roughly 0.82%. These data originate in a study of cytomegalovirus exposure and HLA in healthy donors. The V gene end was trimmed by 4 bases and the J gene end by 5 bases; junction bases not matched to a gene: 9. The CDR3 consists of 15 residues. Looked up from germline, CDR1 is SGDLS and CDR2 is YYNGEE. This chain connects TRBV9 to TRBJ2-1; 7 nucleotides match TRBD2. Sequencing was carried out using PBMCs. The sequence was collected from a woman younger than 30 in good health and CMV-seronegative. CDR3 in DNA: TGTGCCAGCAGCCCCGTCGCGGGGGAACACAATGAGCAGTTCTTC. Translated: CASSPVAGEHNEQFF. The variable domain in full, with the rest retrieved from reference TRBV9 and TRBJ2-1, is DSGVTQTPKHLITATGQRVTLRCSPRSGDLSVYWYQQSLDQGLQFLIQYYNGEERAKGNILERFSAQQFPDLHSELNLSSLELGDSALYFCASSPVAGEHNEQFFGPGTRLTVL.